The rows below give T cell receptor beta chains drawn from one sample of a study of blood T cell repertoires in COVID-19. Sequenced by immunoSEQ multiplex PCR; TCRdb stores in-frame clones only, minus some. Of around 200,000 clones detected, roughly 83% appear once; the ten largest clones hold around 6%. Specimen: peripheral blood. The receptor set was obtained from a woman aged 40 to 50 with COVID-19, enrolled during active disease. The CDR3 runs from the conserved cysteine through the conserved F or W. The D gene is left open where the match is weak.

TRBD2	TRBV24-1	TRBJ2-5	CATSDGREFGETQYF
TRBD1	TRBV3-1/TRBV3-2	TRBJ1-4	CASTAGQATNEKLFF
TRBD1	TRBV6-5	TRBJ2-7	CASRAGTGGYHEQYF
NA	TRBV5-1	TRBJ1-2	CASSLGQVEYGYTF
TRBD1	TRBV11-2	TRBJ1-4	CASSPDREVRNEKLFF
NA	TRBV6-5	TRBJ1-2	CASSYTGPHGYTF
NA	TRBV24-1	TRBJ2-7	CASPAGAYEQYF
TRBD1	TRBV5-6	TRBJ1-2	CASSLLTGTGRSLGYTF
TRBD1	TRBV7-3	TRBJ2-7	CASSLQGADEQYF
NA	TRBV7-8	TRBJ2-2	CASSLVDSHTGELFF
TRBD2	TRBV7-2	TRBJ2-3	CASRRGNTDTQYF